The rows below give T cell receptor beta chains drawn from one sample of a study of cytomegalovirus exposure and HLA in healthy donors. Measured with immunoSEQ multiplex PCR; TCRdb has only the in-frame clones, and not every one. The profile covers about 150,000 clones, with under 90% appearing a single time and less than 2.5% taken by the ten largest. Sequencing was performed on PBMCs. These TCRs come from a boy younger than 10 in good health and CMV-seronegative. CDR3s include the opening cysteine and the closing phenylalanine or tryptophan. Fields, in order: D gene, J gene, V gene, clone size, CDR3 protein, CDR3 DNA. D genes are given only for firm matches. Only part of the rows carry a size: once, few, many, or a class if the clone is expanded.

D gene: TRBD2
J gene: TRBJ2-1
V gene: TRBV6-5
clone size: -
CDR3 protein: CASSYFAGTRGRQFF
CDR3 DNA: TGTGCCAGCAGTTACTTTGCTGGGACTAGAGGCCGGCAGTTCTTC

D gene: -
J gene: TRBJ2-5
V gene: TRBV7-8
clone size: -
CDR3 protein: CASSLIGQPKTQYF
CDR3 DNA: TGTGCCAGCAGCCTGATCGGACAGCCAAAGACCCAGTACTTC

D gene: -
J gene: TRBJ2-7
V gene: TRBV18
clone size: -
CDR3 protein: CASSPRNMPMGSGEQYF
CDR3 DNA: TGTGCCAGCTCACCACGGAATATGCCAATGGGTTCGGGGGAGCAGTACTTC

D gene: -
J gene: TRBJ2-3
V gene: TRBV28
clone size: -
CDR3 protein: CASSTQDTQYF
CDR3 DNA: TGTGCCAGCAGCACCCAGGATACGCAGTATTTT

D gene: -
J gene: TRBJ1-1
V gene: TRBV7-9
clone size: -
CDR3 protein: CASTRGGESTEAFF
CDR3 DNA: TGTGCCAGCACTAGGGGGGGGGAGAGCACTGAAGCTTTCTTT

D gene: TRBD2
J gene: TRBJ2-1
V gene: TRBV5-1
clone size: -
CDR3 protein: CASSLGLAGGPSHNEQFF
CDR3 DNA: TGCGCCAGCAGCTTAGGACTAGCGGGAGGGCCTTCCCACAATGAGCAGTTCTTC

D gene: TRBD2
J gene: TRBJ2-1
V gene: TRBV4-1
clone size: once
CDR3 protein: CASSQRSGGSYNEQFF
CDR3 DNA: TGCGCCAGCAGCCAACGTAGCGGGGGGTCCTACAATGAGCAGTTCTTC

D gene: -
J gene: TRBJ2-7
V gene: TRBV28
clone size: -
CDR3 protein: CASSSAPGGSYGQYF
CDR3 DNA: TGTGCCAGCAGTTCCGCTCCTGGGGGGAGCTACGGGCAGTACTTC

D gene: TRBD1
J gene: TRBJ1-2
V gene: TRBV29-1
clone size: few
CDR3 protein: CSVELVPGQGFYGYTF
CDR3 DNA: TGCAGCGTTGAATTAGTCCCGGGACAGGGATTCTATGGCTACACCTTC

D gene: -
J gene: TRBJ2-1
V gene: TRBV5-6
clone size: -
CDR3 protein: CASSLGSFGSYNEQFF
CDR3 DNA: TGTGCCAGCAGCTTGGGTTCTTTCGGCTCCTACAATGAGCAGTTCTTC

D gene: TRBD1
J gene: TRBJ1-5
V gene: TRBV12-5
clone size: once
CDR3 protein: CASDTGQAFQPQHF
CDR3 DNA: TGTGCTAGTGACACGGGACAGGCTTTTCAGCCCCAGCATTTT

D gene: -
J gene: TRBJ1-5
V gene: TRBV11-1
clone size: once
CDR3 protein: CASSLDGGRNQPQHF
CDR3 DNA: TGTGCCAGCAGCTTAGATGGGGGGAGAAATCAGCCCCAGCATTTT

D gene: -
J gene: TRBJ1-1
V gene: TRBV28
clone size: -
CDR3 protein: CASSPGGAQNMNTEAFF
CDR3 DNA: TGTGCCAGCAGTCCCGGGGGGGCGCAAAACATGAACACTGAAGCTTTCTTT

D gene: -
J gene: TRBJ2-5
V gene: TRBV7-2
clone size: -
CDR3 protein: CASSLREETQYF
CDR3 DNA: TGTGCCAGCAGCTTGCGAGAAGAGACCCAGTACTTC

D gene: TRBD2
J gene: TRBJ2-2
V gene: TRBV27
clone size: -
CDR3 protein: CASSLSPPGLESGELFF
CDR3 DNA: TGTGCCAGCAGTTTATCTCCCCCCGGACTAGAGAGCGGGGAGCTGTTTTTT

D gene: -
J gene: TRBJ2-7
V gene: TRBV7-2
clone size: -
CDR3 protein: CASSSSSYEQYF
CDR3 DNA: TGTGCCAGCAGTTCGAGCTCCTACGAGCAGTACTTC

D gene: TRBD1
J gene: TRBJ2-1
V gene: TRBV6-4
clone size: -
CDR3 protein: CASSDSNRDSGQFF
CDR3 DNA: TGTGCCAGCAGTGACTCGAACAGGGACAGTGGGCAGTTCTTC

D gene: -
J gene: TRBJ2-2
V gene: TRBV11-2
clone size: -
CDR3 protein: CASSLSGTYTGELFF
CDR3 DNA: TGTGCCAGCAGCTTATCCGGGACATACACCGGGGAGCTGTTTTTT

D gene: TRBD1
J gene: TRBJ2-2
V gene: TRBV7-9
clone size: -
CDR3 protein: CASSFNRGITGELFF
CDR3 DNA: TGTGCCAGCAGCTTTAACAGGGGGATCACCGGGGAGCTGTTTTTT

D gene: -
J gene: TRBJ1-4
V gene: TRBV6-1
clone size: once
CDR3 protein: CASSEPIRAYYEKLFF
CDR3 DNA: TGTGCCAGCAGTGAGCCTATCAGGGCTTATTATGAAAAACTGTTTTTT

D gene: -
J gene: TRBJ1-1
V gene: TRBV7-9
clone size: once
CDR3 protein: CSSSSRKLRQAANTEAFF
CDR3 DNA: TGTTCCAGCAGCTCAAGAAAGCTCCGACAGGCCGCGAACACTGAAGCTTTCTTT

D gene: TRBD2
J gene: TRBJ2-3
V gene: TRBV11-3
clone size: -
CDR3 protein: CASSWGAGGSTDTQYF
CDR3 DNA: TGTGCCAGCAGCTGGGGAGCGGGGGGAAGCACAGATACGCAGTATTTT

D gene: TRBD1
J gene: TRBJ2-1
V gene: TRBV2
clone size: -
CDR3 protein: CASSEATRGGGNEQFF
CDR3 DNA: TGTGCCAGCAGTGAAGCGACCAGAGGGGGCGGCAATGAGCAGTTCTTC

D gene: TRBD1
J gene: TRBJ2-4
V gene: TRBV18
clone size: -
CDR3 protein: CASSSQTGAGNIQYF
CDR3 DNA: TGTGCCAGCTCATCACAAACAGGGGCTGGAAACATTCAGTACTTC

D gene: -
J gene: TRBJ2-4
V gene: TRBV19
clone size: -
CDR3 protein: CASSIERWQASAKNIQYF
CDR3 DNA: TGTGCCAGTAGTATAGAAAGGTGGCAGGCATCAGCCAAAAACATTCAGTACTTC

D gene: -
J gene: TRBJ2-5
V gene: TRBV19
clone size: -
CDR3 protein: CASSLSWTARRTQYF
CDR3 DNA: TGTGCCAGTAGTCTATCCTGGACAGCTCGTCGGACCCAGTACTTC

D gene: -
J gene: TRBJ2-3
V gene: TRBV29-1
clone size: -
CDR3 protein: CSVERRDLGVDTQYF
CDR3 DNA: TGCAGCGTTGAACGACGAGACTTAGGGGTCGATACGCAGTATTTT

D gene: TRBD2
J gene: TRBJ2-1
V gene: TRBV2
clone size: -
CDR3 protein: CASTGTSGRAEQFF
CDR3 DNA: TGTGCCAGCACCGGGACTAGCGGGAGGGCGGAGCAGTTCTTC

D gene: -
J gene: TRBJ2-1
V gene: TRBV4-3
clone size: -
CDR3 protein: CASSQAYWTVYNEQFF
CDR3 DNA: TGCGCCAGCAGCCAAGCTTATTGGACAGTCTACAATGAGCAGTTCTTC

D gene: -
J gene: TRBJ1-3
V gene: TRBV4-1
clone size: -
CDR3 protein: CASSHPLAEVNSGNTIYF
CDR3 DNA: TGCGCCAGCAGCCACCCGCTGGCAGAAGTTAACTCTGGAAACACCATATATTTT

D gene: -
J gene: TRBJ2-5
V gene: TRBV11-3
clone size: -
CDR3 protein: CASTFTGVVLGRETQYF
CDR3 DNA: TGTGCCAGCACCTTCACGGGAGTCGTCTTAGGCCGGGAGACCCAGTACTTC

D gene: -
J gene: TRBJ2-1
V gene: TRBV4-3
clone size: -
CDR3 protein: CASSQDRKEGTYNEQFF
CDR3 DNA: TGCGCCAGCAGCCAAGATAGGAAGGAGGGGACCTACAATGAGCAGTTCTTC

D gene: -
J gene: TRBJ1-5
V gene: TRBV7-8
clone size: -
CDR3 protein: CASSLALGSNQPQHF
CDR3 DNA: TGTGCCAGCAGCTTAGCCCTCGGGAGCAATCAGCCCCAGCATTTT

D gene: TRBD2
J gene: TRBJ2-1
V gene: TRBV5-3
clone size: -
CDR3 protein: CARNRGPSGRDREQFF
CDR3 DNA: TGTGCCAGAAACAGGGGGCCTAGCGGGAGGGATCGGGAGCAGTTCTTC

D gene: TRBD1
J gene: TRBJ2-2
V gene: TRBV4-3
clone size: -
CDR3 protein: CASSQGLGTANTGELFF
CDR3 DNA: TGCGCCAGCAGCCAAGGATTAGGGACAGCAAACACCGGGGAGCTGTTTTTT

D gene: -
J gene: TRBJ1-5
V gene: TRBV6-1
clone size: -
CDR3 protein: CASSPRISNQPQHF
CDR3 DNA: TGTGCCAGCAGCCCTAGGATTAGCAATCAGCCCCAGCATTTT

D gene: -
J gene: TRBJ2-2
V gene: TRBV5-1
clone size: -
CDR3 protein: CASSLEFDRRTGELFF
CDR3 DNA: TGCGCCAGCAGCCTAGAATTCGACAGGCGCACCGGGGAGCTGTTTTTT

D gene: -
J gene: TRBJ2-7
V gene: TRBV13
clone size: -
CDR3 protein: CASSSGYGGTYEQYF
CDR3 DNA: TGTGCCAGCAGCTCGGGTTACGGGGGTACCTACGAGCAGTACTTC

D gene: TRBD2
J gene: TRBJ2-1
V gene: TRBV7-3
clone size: once
CDR3 protein: CASSSRLIGSGRANEQFF
CDR3 DNA: TGTGCCAGCAGCTCACGACTTATCGGTAGCGGGAGGGCCAATGAGCAGTTCTTC

D gene: -
J gene: TRBJ2-2
V gene: TRBV13
clone size: -
CDR3 protein: CASSYSTHVWAANTGELFF
CDR3 DNA: TGTGCCAGCAGCTACTCGACCCACGTATGGGCTGCGAACACCGGGGAGCTGTTTTTT

D gene: TRBD2
J gene: TRBJ2-7
V gene: TRBV9
clone size: -
CDR3 protein: CASSAGTSGIYEQYF
CDR3 DNA: TGTGCCAGCAGCGCCGGGACTAGCGGGATTTACGAGCAGTACTTC

D gene: TRBD1
J gene: TRBJ2-2
V gene: TRBV18
clone size: once
CDR3 protein: CASSPSRGSTGELFF
CDR3 DNA: TGTGCCAGCTCACCATCCAGGGGGTCCACCGGGGAGCTGTTTTTT

D gene: -
J gene: TRBJ1-1
V gene: TRBV7-6
clone size: -
CDR3 protein: CASSAIRNLNTEAFF
CDR3 DNA: TGTGCCAGCAGCGCGATCAGGAATTTGAACACTGAAGCTTTCTTT

D gene: TRBD1
J gene: TRBJ1-5
V gene: TRBV2
clone size: -
CDR3 protein: CASSEALRDRVLLGQPQHF
CDR3 DNA: TGTGCCAGCAGTGAAGCGCTTCGGGACAGGGTCCTATTGGGGCAGCCCCAGCATTTT

D gene: -
J gene: TRBJ2-3
V gene: TRBV5-1
clone size: -
CDR3 protein: CASTLESADTQYF
CDR3 DNA: TGCGCCAGCACCCTGGAGAGCGCAGATACGCAGTATTTT

D gene: -
J gene: TRBJ1-2
V gene: TRBV7-9
clone size: -
CDR3 protein: CASSLDRFPYGYTF
CDR3 DNA: TGTGCCAGCAGCTTAGACAGATTTCCCTATGGCTACACCTTC

D gene: -
J gene: TRBJ1-5
V gene: TRBV6-5
clone size: -
CDR3 protein: CASSYSGVSNQPQHF
CDR3 DNA: TGTGCCAGCAGTTACTCAGGGGTTAGCAATCAGCCCCAGCATTTT

D gene: TRBD2
J gene: TRBJ2-1
V gene: TRBV7-6
clone size: once
CDR3 protein: CASSLWISGGDEQFF
CDR3 DNA: TGTGCCAGCAGCTTATGGATTAGCGGGGGGGATGAGCAGTTCTTC

D gene: -
J gene: TRBJ2-2
V gene: TRBV27
clone size: -
CDR3 protein: CATHPGSPITGELFF
CDR3 DNA: TGTGCCACGCATCCCGGGTCCCCCATCACCGGGGAGCTGTTTTTT

D gene: TRBD1
J gene: TRBJ2-5
V gene: TRBV18
clone size: -
CDR3 protein: CASSRDQTGTQETQYF
CDR3 DNA: TGTGCCAGCTCACGAGATCAGACAGGGACCCAAGAGACCCAGTACTTC